This TCR beta chain comes out of a study of T-cell memory formation after mild COVID-19. Study summary: The two donors had largely donor-specific TCR clusters.

TCRdb re-derived calls from the 5' RACE reads in MiXCR, one entry per CDR3 protein. The table records 530,000 or so distinct CDR3 sequences, 17% of them present only once. This CDR3 spans 16 amino acids. V was clipped by 4 bases and J by 2 bases; unmatched bases: 6. Germline V CDR1 and CDR2: ENHRY, SYGVKD. Sequencing was done on a sample of PBMCs or a T cell subset sorted from them (not recorded which). The chain couples TRBV10-3 to TRBJ2-2; 8 nucleotides match TRBD1. The sequence came from an adult woman who had mild COVID-19 (a few samples of this study predate the infection). Cell type and time point are not known. The CDR3 DNA follows: TGTGCCATCAGTGGGCGGACAGGGAGAAACACCGGGGAGCTGTTTTTT. Its translation is CAISGRTGRNTGELFF.